This T cell receptor beta chain was sequenced in a study of blood T cell repertoires in COVID-19. For the study at large: The samples span acute and convalescent COVID-19 from the United States, Italy and Spain.

Libraries were prepared by immunoSEQ multiplex PCR; TCRdb keeps only in-frame clonotypes and omits some of them. The repertoire includes around 200,000 clones, nearly 90% of them detected once, and roughly 12% sits in the top ten. Sequences were obtained from peripheral blood. The TCR comes from a woman younger than 35 who had recovered from COVID-19.

CDR3 bases: TGCAGCGCACGACGTAGCGCCGAGCAGTACTTC. It is translated as CSARRSAEQYF. This chain uses TRBV29-1 with TRBJ2-7; the D gene is possibly TRBD2 (5 bases). V gave up 7 bases and J gave up 6 bases, with 13 bases separating them. Germline-derived CDR1 and CDR2 are SQVTM and ANQGSEA. The CDR3 extends over 11 amino acids.